Described below is a single TCR beta chain sequence and its context. The CDR3 contains 15 residues. The V end was cut by 0 bases, the J end by 3 bases, with 12 bases between. The V gene's germline CDR1 is SGHRS and CDR2 YFSETQ. Per the authors' pipeline: From reference gene primer amplification, estimates of nucleated cell counts were derived. Clones were read by immunoSEQ multiplex PCR, and TCRdb kept only the in-frame ones, dropping some. V and J calls and clone size are copied from that table; D and trimming were computed from the DNA. The sample has about 310,000 clones, around 85% seen once. The study drew participants aged about 18 to 90 years from approximately 25 US areas. For recovered donors of Cohort 3, there were two negative PCRs, clearance, or symptom resolution. The data were taken from a study of blood T cell repertoires in COVID-19.

This chain joins TRBV5-1 and TRBJ1-1; D unresolved. The sequence was obtained from a man aged 30-40 years who had recovered from COVID-19. The sequenced sample consisted of PBMCs or T cells enriched from blood (not recorded which). The CDR3 sequence is CASSLVARRDTEAFF. DNA of the CDR3: TGCGCCAGCAGCTTGGTTGCCAGGAGGGACACTGAAGCTTTCTTT.